This paragraph covers one TCR beta chain sequence. Authors' data handling: Reference gene primer amplification in the assay estimated nucleated cell counts. Sequenced by immunoSEQ multiplex PCR; TCRdb stores in-frame clones only, minus some. Clonal size and the V and J genes are those of that table, whereas D and trimming came from the DNA. The sample includes roughly 100,000 clones, about 89% seen only once; the top ten take approximately 15%. This entry is derived from a study of blood T cell repertoires in COVID-19. Turning to the study itself: Specimens from acute and convalescent COVID-19 originated in the United States, Italy and Spain. T cells, B-cell-depleted T cells, or PBMCs provided the cDNA or gDNA that served as material.

With 5 bases clipped from V and 5 bases from J, the junction kept 4 bases outside the gene matches. Germline lookup yields CDR1 MNHEY and CDR2 SMNVEV (reference sequence). There are 13 residues in the CDR3. The clonotype comes from a man aged 50 to 59 with acute or convalescent COVID-19. The rearrangement uses TRBV27 and TRBJ2-5, with 8 bases identical to TRBD2. What was sequenced was peripheral blood. The CDR3, as DNA: TGTGCCAGCAGTCCTGGACTAGCTGAGACCCAGTACTTC. Its translation: CASSPGLAETQYF.